These 31 T cell receptor beta chains were all obtained from the same sample, sequenced in a study of shared clonotypes between healthy human individuals. Profiled with immunoSEQ multiplex PCR; TCRdb holds only in-frame clones, not every one. The sample consists of around 2,100,000 clones, less than 95% of them appearing once. CD8 cells regarded as naive lacked CD45RO, were positively chosen for CCR7, and omitted terminally differentiated effector memory CD45RA+ cells. The sample comprised naive CD8+ T cells sorted from blood. Receptors originate from a man between 18 and 29 years old in good health.

The chain's CDR3 is CASSWSLELSSYEQYF. In DNA form, the CDR3 reads TGTGCCAGTAGCTGGAGCCTAGAACTAAGCTCCTACGAGCAGTACTTC. The V gene is TRBV19, the J gene TRBJ2-7; D gene unclear. The CDR3 spans 16 residues. V lost 6 bases and J lost 0, with 18 bases in between. Germline V gene data show CDR1 as LNHDA and CDR2 as SQIVND (reference sequence).

The rearrangement links TRBV27 to TRBJ2-7, with 7 bases aligning to TRBD1. The J segment lost 4 bases and the V segment lost 7 bases, leaving 10 bases of the junction unmatched. CDR1 is MNHEY, CDR2 SMNVEV, per germline (reference sequence). The CDR3 length is 14 residues. The CDR3 sequence is CASKDRANLYEQYF. As DNA, the CDR3 is TGTGCCAGCAAAGACAGGGCGAACTTGTACGAGCAGTACTTC.

This clone has only one observation. The chain carries TRBV27 and TRBJ1-1; a possible D gene is TRBD1 (5 bases). Trimming removed 2 bases from V and 1 base from J, with 14 bases in between. CDR1 MNHEY and CDR2 SMNVEV come from the germline V gene (reference sequence). The CDR3 loop spans 16 amino acids. CDR3: CASSLGEGAGNTEAFF. The CDR3 region has the DNA TGTGCCAGCAGTTTAGGCGAAGGGGCAGGGAACACTGAAGCTTTCTTT.

The sample holds one count of this clone. The gene calls are TRBV5-6 and TRBJ1-1; 10 nucleotides agree with TRBD1. V lost 1 base, J lost 3 bases, and 3 bases stayed unmatched. Germline V gene lookup returns CDR1 SGHDT and CDR2 YYEEEE. This CDR3 region has 15 residues. As DNA, the CDR3 is TGTGCCAGCAGCTTGTGGGACAGGGGTGACACTGAAGCTTTCTTT. It codes for CASSLWDRGDTEAFF. The entire variable domain, with the rest obtained from reference TRBV5-6 and TRBJ1-1, is as follows: DAGVTQSPTHLIKTRGQQVTLRCSPKSGHDTVSWYQQALGQGPQFIFQYYEEEERQRGNFPDRFSGHQFPNYSSELNVNALLLGDSALYLCASSLWDRGDTEAFFGQGTRLTVV.

This chain links TRBV6-5 with TRBJ2-7; D is unresolved. The CDR3 spans 15 residues. With 0 bases removed from V and 0 bases from J, the gap between germline ends came to 9 bases. Germline CDR1 is MNHEY and CDR2 is SVGAGI. The CDR3: CASSYSAESSYEQYF. CDR3 sequence (DNA): TGTGCCAGCAGTTACTCGGCGGAAAGCTCCTACGAGCAGTACTTC.

Concerning this clone itself: This sample also contains other DNA sequences that code for the same CDR3. This chain joins TRBV9 and TRBJ2-3, with 9 bases identical to TRBD2. V shed 3 bases and J 2 bases; nucleotides not matched to a gene: 7. The CDR3 spans 16 residues. The germline V gene encodes CDR1 SGDLS and CDR2 YYNGEE. CDR3 in amino acids: CASSGLAGGPTDTQYF. The CDR3 nucleotides read TGTGCCAGCAGCGGACTGGCGGGGGGGCCCACAGATACGCAGTATTTT. The whole variable domain, remainder taken from reference TRBV9 and TRBJ2-3, is DSGVTQTPKHLITATGQRVTLRCSPRSGDLSVYWYQQSLDQGLQFLIQYYNGEERAKGNILERFSAQQFPDLHSELNLSSLELGDSALYFCASSGLAGGPTDTQYFGPGTRLTVL.

This chain uses TRBV4-3 with TRBJ1-1; D remains ambiguous. This CDR3 contains 17 residues. CDR1 and CDR2 from the germline V gene are LGHNA and YSLEER. V lost 0 bases and J 0 bases, leaving 14 bases between the germline ends. The CDR3 sequence: CASSQEALSIMNTEAFF. The CDR3 coding sequence is TGCGCCAGCAGCCAAGAAGCCCTGAGTATTATGAACACTGAAGCTTTCTTT.

The rearrangement joins TRBV21-1 to TRBJ2-7. TRBV21-1 is marked as a pseudogene. This CDR3 is built from 10 residues. The CDR3 region is CASIDYEQYF. CDR3 in DNA: TGTGCCAGCATCGATTACGAGCAGTACTTC.

The V call is TRBV29-1, the J call TRBJ1-5; D perhaps matches TRBD1 (5 bases). Germline CDR1 reads SQVTM; CDR2 reads ANQGSEA. This CDR3 is built from 13 residues. The germline V and J ends were trimmed by 4 bases and 5 bases, with 12 bases remaining between them. CDR3 nucleotides: TGCAGCGTTGCCCCGGGACCCGATCAGCCCCAGCATTTT. Protein product: CSVAPGPDQPQHF.

The gene calls are TRBV5-4 and TRBJ2-7; D not certain. Germline V gives CDR1 SGHNT, CDR2 YYREEE (reference sequence). V was clipped by 6 bases and J by 1 base, with 14 bases between them. The CDR3 runs 14 residues. The CDR3 nucleotides read TGTGCCAGCACCTTCGATGACGGTTCCTACGAGCAGTACTTC. Residues: CASTFDDGSYEQYF.

About this clone itself: Other DNA sequences from this sample encode an identical CDR3 as well. This rearrangement joins TRBV5-1 to TRBJ2-7, with a tentative D call TRBD2 (6 bases). There are 14 residues in the CDR3. V lost 1 base and J lost 3, with 11 bases in between. The germline gives CDR1 SGHRS, CDR2 YFSETQ. This chain's CDR3 is CASSLRSGDYEQYF. DNA for the CDR3: TGCGCCAGCAGCTTGAGATCGGGGGACTACGAGCAGTACTTC.

In this sample, this clone turned up once. The chain couples TRBV6-1 to TRBJ2-1; 8 bases fit TRBD2. The germline V gene encodes CDR1 MNHNS and CDR2 SASEGT. The CDR3 runs 14 residues. The V gene end was trimmed by 7 bases and the J gene end by 7 bases; junction bases not matched to a gene: 9. CDR3 DNA sequence: TGTGCCAGCAATCCGGGGGGGCAGGGGAATGAGCAGTTCTTC. This codes for CASNPGGQGNEQFF.

This chain uses TRBV5-1 with TRBJ2-7; 7 bases are a match to TRBD2. The V gene end was trimmed by 4 bases and the J gene end by 0 bases; junction bases not matched to a gene: 7. This CDR3 spans 15 amino acids. Germline lookup yields CDR1 SGHRS and CDR2 YFSETQ. CDR3 in amino acids: CASSMTSFSSYEQYF. CDR3 nucleotide sequence: TGCGCCAGCAGCATGACTAGCTTCAGCTCCTACGAGCAGTACTTC.

Concerning this clone itself: Other DNA sequences in this specimen translate into the identical CDR3. The rearrangement links TRBV4-1 to TRBJ2-7; no clear D gene. CDR3 size: 14 residues. Germline CDR1 and CDR2: MGHRA and YSYEKL. V was shortened by 4 bases and J by 3 bases, with 13 bases between the two germline ends. The CDR3 region is CASSRLPNVYEQYF. Here the CDR3 DNA reads TGCGCCAGCAGCCGGTTACCTAACGTCTACGAGCAGTACTTC.

This chain uses TRBV11-2 with TRBJ2-1; 10 nucleotides agree with TRBD2. This CDR3 is 16 amino acids long. Germline V gene data show CDR1 as SGHAT and CDR2 as FQNNGV. Germline trimming cut 4 bases from V and 2 bases from J; bases unmatched to any gene: 5. The CDR3 nucleotides are TGTGCCAGCAGCTACCGTAGCGGGGGGACCTACAATGAGCAGTTCTTC. It is translated as CASSYRSGGTYNEQFF.

Details on this clone: Other DNA sequences in the same sample also yield this CDR3. The rearrangement uses TRBV9 and TRBJ2-1, with D maybe TRBD2 (6 bases). This CDR3 region has 13 residues. Trimming removed 4 bases at V and 6 bases at J, with 11 bases between. Germline V gene lookup returns CDR1 SGDLS and CDR2 YYNGEE. The CDR3 here is CASSPRDSNEQFF. The CDR3 region has the DNA TGTGCCAGCAGCCCTCGGGACTCCAATGAGCAGTTCTTC.

This chain joins TRBV14 and TRBJ2-1; unclear D gene. V dropped 0 bases and J dropped 10 bases, with 7 bases sitting between them. CDR3 length equals 12 residues. Germline V CDR1 and CDR2: SGHDN, FVKESK. The CDR3 DNA follows: TGTGCCAGCAGCCAAGATAGGACCGAGCAGTTCTTC. Amino acid sequence: CASSQDRTEQFF.

The rearrangement links TRBV28 to TRBJ2-7, with D possibly being TRBD2 (5 bases). The CDR3 contains 13 residues. V shed 6 bases and J shed 4 bases, with 13 bases lying between them. Germline CDR1 reads MDHEN; CDR2 reads SYDVKM. CDR3 amino acids: CASRSAREYEQYF. CDR3 coding DNA: TGTGCCAGCAGGTCCGCGAGGGAGTACGAGCAGTACTTC.

The rearrangement uses TRBV28 and TRBJ2-3; D is unclear. Germline CDR1 and CDR2: MDHEN and SYDVKM. The CDR3 has 12 residues. Trimming shortened V by 3 bases and J by 6 bases, and 7 bases separated the two germline ends. CDR3 nucleotide sequence: TGTGCCAGCAGTTTGGATTTGGATACGCAGTATTTT. It codes for CASSLDLDTQYF.

The V gene is TRBV4-1, the J gene TRBJ1-2, with D possibly being TRBD1 (5 bases). This CDR3 is built from 14 residues. Trimming pared 1 base from V and 3 bases from J, leaving 9 bases between. In germline, CDR1 is MGHRA, CDR2 YSYEKL. CDR3 nucleotides: TGCGCCAGCAGCCAAGTGGTGGGGGACTATGGCTACACCTTC. The encoded protein is CASSQVVGDYGYTF.

The J gene is TRBJ2-1, the V gene TRBV5-1, with a possible D match to TRBD1 (6 bases). In germline, CDR1 is SGHRS, CDR2 YFSETQ. This CDR3 contains 14 residues. Trimming left V 8 bases short and J 6 bases short, with 18 bases between. CDR3 nucleotide sequence: TGCGCCAGTTTAGCGTGGGGGCCCGGCAATGAGCAGTTCTTC. It encodes CASLAWGPGNEQFF.

The V and J genes are TRBV30 and TRBJ2-3, with TRBD2 matching over 13 bases. The CDR3 loop spans 17 amino acids. V gave up 2 bases and J gave up 1 base; unmatched junction bases: 6. From germline, CDR1 is GTSNPN and CDR2 SVGIG (reference sequence). CDR3 protein: CAWSYLTSGGGTDTQYF. DNA for the CDR3: TGTGCCTGGAGTTACCTTACTAGCGGGGGGGGCACAGATACGCAGTATTTT.

This clone was detected once. This chain links TRBV4-1 with TRBJ2-7, with 8 nucleotides matching TRBD2. In germline, CDR1 is MGHRA, CDR2 YSYEKL. This CDR3 contains 17 residues. Trimming took 0 bases from V and 1 from J; bases not matched to a gene: 8. CDR3 residues: CASSQDPPAGVSYEQYF. CDR3 DNA: TGCGCCAGCAGCCAAGACCCCCCAGCGGGAGTTTCCTACGAGCAGTACTTC.

The V gene is TRBV30, the J gene TRBJ1-2, with no clear D. The CDR3 is made up of 14 amino acids. Germline values: CDR1 GTSNPN, CDR2 SVGIG (reference sequence). Deletions cut 0 bases from V and 0 bases from J, with 8 bases between. CDR3 in DNA: TGTGCCTGGAGTGTTTACAGCTCTAACTATGGCTACACCTTC. Amino acids: CAWSVYSSNYGYTF.

V and J are TRBV5-6 and TRBJ2-7; 12 positions match TRBD2. In germline, CDR1 is SGHDT, CDR2 YYEEEE. J gave up 5 bases and V 0 bases, and 9 bases lay outside the gene matches. There are 17 residues in the CDR3. CDR3 amino acids: CASSLVTSGRSENEQYF. In DNA form, the CDR3 reads TGTGCCAGCAGCTTGGTGACTAGCGGGAGAAGCGAAAACGAGCAGTACTTC.

This chain connects TRBV5-4 to TRBJ2-1, with D perhaps assigned TRBD1 or TRBD2 (5 bases each). CDR1 is SGHNT, CDR2 YYREEE, per germline (reference sequence). This CDR3 has 15 amino acids. V lost 4 bases and J 8 bases, leaving 19 bases between the germline ends. CDR3 residues: CASSPGTDSSHEQFF. For the CDR3, the DNA is TGTGCCAGCAGCCCCGGGACCGACTCTTCGCATGAGCAGTTCTTC.

Concerning this clone itself: Other nucleotide sequences from this sample produce the same CDR3. The chain couples TRBV5-6 to TRBJ2-1; 7 bases match TRBD1. Germline V gene sequence: CDR1 SGHDT, CDR2 YYEEEE. The CDR3 covers 14 residues. The V gene end was trimmed by 2 bases and the J gene end by 4 bases; junction bases not matched to a gene: 3. The CDR3 region has the DNA TGTGCCAGCAGCTTAGGGACAGCTTACAATGAGCAGTTCTTC. Encoded protein: CASSLGTAYNEQFF.

The rearrangement links TRBV5-1 to TRBJ2-7; TRBD2 is a possible D gene (5 bases). The germline V and J ends were trimmed by 4 bases and 2 bases, with 7 bases remaining between them. The CDR3 runs 12 residues. Germline V gene sequence: CDR1 SGHRS, CDR2 YFSETQ. The CDR3 DNA sequence: TGCGCCAGCAGCGGAGGCGCCTACGAGCAGTACTTC. It translates to CASSGGAYEQYF.

CDR3: CASRQGVTEAFF. CDR3 bases: TGTGCCAGCAGACAAGGGGTAACTGAAGCTTTCTTT. This chain uses TRBV27 with TRBJ1-1; D perhaps matches TRBD1 (5 bases). The CDR3 extends over 12 amino acids. Trimming shortened V by 6 bases and J by 5 bases, and 10 bases separated the two germline ends. Germline V gives CDR1 MNHEY, CDR2 SMNVEV (reference sequence).

A remark on this clone: Other nucleotide sequences from this sample produce the same CDR3. J is TRBJ2-5 and V is TRBV9, with no clear D. The CDR3 extends over 13 amino acids. The germline CDR1 and CDR2 sequences are SGDLS and YYNGEE. The V end lost 2 bases, the J end lost 5 bases, and 10 bases lay between the germline ends. The CDR3 DNA reads as TGTGCCAGCAGCGTGGTGGGTGGGGAGACCCAGTACTTC. Its protein product is CASSVVGGETQYF. Combining the CDR3 with reference TRBV9 and TRBJ2-5 gives the whole variable domain DSGVTQTPKHLITATGQRVTLRCSPRSGDLSVYWYQQSLDQGLQFLIQYYNGEERAKGNILERFSAQQFPDLHSELNLSSLELGDSALYFCASSVVGGETQYFGPGTRLLVL.

In its sample, this clone was seen once. The rearrangement uses TRBV7-8 and TRBJ1-1; 11 nucleotides agree with TRBD1. CDR1 and CDR2 from the germline V gene are SGHVS and FQNEAQ. The CDR3 spans 15 residues. After removal of 5 bases from V and 6 bases from J, the junction contained 8 bases not matched to a gene. CDR3 loop: CASSILGQGAPEAFF. The CDR3 DNA follows: TGTGCCAGCAGCATCCTAGGACAGGGGGCCCCTGAAGCTTTCTTT.